A selection of T cell receptor beta chains follows, all from one sample in a study of PD-L1 blockade in urothelial cancer. This table comes from immunoSEQ multiplex PCR, and its TCRdb copy is limited to in-frame clones, with some not included. The table lists 45,000 to 55,000 clones, over 65% of them singletons. Sequencing was performed on PBMCs, taken around atezolizumab (anti-PD-L1) treatment. These TCRs come from a man over 45 with urothelial cancer. CDR3s include the opening cysteine and the closing phenylalanine or tryptophan. D genes are given only for firm matches. The size of a clone is reported for some rows only, either as once, few or many, or as a class for expanded clones.

cdr3_nt	cdr3_aa	v_call	j_call	clone_size	d_call
TGTGCCAGCAGCACGGGGTTCGAGGTCGCTGGGGGGATTCAGTACTTC	CASSTGFEVAGGIQYF	TRBV11-2	TRBJ2-4	-	-
TGTGCCAGCAGCTCCTATTCGGGACAGGGTTCAACTGAAGCTTTCTTT	CASSSYSGQGSTEAFF	TRBV7-9	TRBJ1-1	-	TRBD1
TGTGCTAGTGGTTTGGGGGAGGGCCTCACAGATACGCAGTATTTT	CASGLGEGLTDTQYF	TRBV12-5	TRBJ2-3	-	TRBD2
TGTGCCAGCAGCGTGGGGACAGAGGGTGAAAAACTGTTTTTT	CASSVGTEGEKLFF	TRBV9	TRBJ1-4	-	TRBD1
TGTGCCAGCAGCTTGTCGTTTAGCGGGGAGAACACCGGGGAGCTGTTTTTT	CASSLSFSGENTGELFF	TRBV5-6	TRBJ2-2	-	TRBD2
TGCGCCAGCAGCCTGCCCGGGTTGTACGAGCAGTACTTC	CASSLPGLYEQYF	TRBV5-1	TRBJ2-7	few	-
TGCGCCAGCAGCCTGAGCATACAGAGCTACAATGAGCAGTTCTTC	CASSLSIQSYNEQFF	TRBV5-1	TRBJ2-1	-	-
TGTGCCAGCAGCGGAAGGATGACAGATCCTGGCAATCAGCCCCAGCATTTT	CASSGRMTDPGNQPQHF	TRBV5-5	TRBJ1-5	-	-
TGTGCCAGTAGTATAGGGAGGGGAAGCAATCAGCCCCAGCATTTT	CASSIGRGSNQPQHF	TRBV19	TRBJ1-5	-	-
TGTGCCAGCAGCTACGTAGACAGGGGGACGGGGGGCTACACCTTC	CASSYVDRGTGGYTF	TRBV5-6	TRBJ1-2	-	TRBD1
TGTGCCAGCAGTGAGCTTCATCAGGTCTACGAGCAGTACTTC	CASSELHQVYEQYF	TRBV6-1	TRBJ2-7	-	-
TGTGCCAGCAGCTTCGTGTGGCCGGGACAGGGAGTCTACGAGCAGTACTTC	CASSFVWPGQGVYEQYF	TRBV5-5	TRBJ2-7	-	TRBD1
TGTGCCAGCAGCCCCGGGACAGGGGGCTCCAATCAGCCCCAGCATTTT	CASSPGTGGSNQPQHF	TRBV7-9	TRBJ1-5	-	TRBD1
TGTGCCAGCAGTTACACAAGGGACTTTCCCCAGTACTTC	CASSYTRDFPQYF	TRBV6-5	TRBJ2-5	-	-
TGTGCCAGCAGCTTGCATTCGGGGGTCAGGAAAAATCAGCCCCAGCATTTT	CASSLHSGVRKNQPQHF	TRBV5-7	TRBJ1-5	-	-
TGTGCCAGCAGCTTGGTTCTGTCTCGAGGGTCCTACGAGCAGTACTTC	CASSLVLSRGSYEQYF	TRBV5-5	TRBJ2-7	-	-
TGTGCCAGCAGCCTAGCGGGTTCCTCCTACGAGCAGTACTTC	CASSLAGSSYEQYF	TRBV9	TRBJ2-7	-	TRBD2
TGCGCCAGCAGCTTGAGTCAGGGGGCCCAGCCCCAGCATTTT	CASSLSQGAQPQHF	TRBV5-1	TRBJ1-5	-	TRBD1
TGCGCCAGCAGTACAGGGGGCGACCAAGAGACCCAGTACTTC	CASSTGGDQETQYF	TRBV4-3	TRBJ2-5	-	TRBD1
TGTGCCAGCAGTTTTACTAGCGGGAGGGGGTACGAGCAGTACTTC	CASSFTSGRGYEQYF	TRBV27	TRBJ2-7	-	TRBD2
TGCAGCGCCCCCCGGTACAGCACAGATACGCAGTATTTT	CSAPRYSTDTQYF	TRBV29-1	TRBJ2-3	-	-
TGTGCCTGGACCGGCAGGGAGATGGGGGGTGAGCAGTTCTTC	CAWTGREMGGEQFF	TRBV30	TRBJ2-1	-	-
TGTGCCAGCAGCCGGGACAGGGCCACTGAAGCTTTCTTT	CASSRDRATEAFF	TRBV2	TRBJ1-1	-	TRBD1
TGTGCCAGCAGCCAGACAGGGACCACCGGGGAGCTGTTTTTT	CASSQTGTTGELFF	TRBV11-3	TRBJ2-2	-	TRBD1
TGTGCCAGCAGACCGAGGGGGACCTTGAACACTGAAGCTTTCTTT	CASRPRGTLNTEAFF	TRBV2	TRBJ1-1	-	-
TGTGCCAGCAGTTTGGGGACAGGGGATTCGGGGGAGCAGTTCTTC	CASSLGTGDSGEQFF	TRBV28	TRBJ2-1	-	TRBD1
TGTGCCAGCAGCTTAGAGGGCCAGGCGAATCAGCCCCAGCATTTT	CASSLEGQANQPQHF	TRBV11-2	TRBJ1-5	-	-
TGTGCCAGCAGTACCGGACAGGGTCCTTTGGGTGGCTACACCTTC	CASSTGQGPLGGYTF	TRBV27	TRBJ1-2	-	TRBD1
TGTGCCAGCAGCCCCTTAGGGGCTTACAATGAGCAGTTCTTC	CASSPLGAYNEQFF	TRBV7-9	TRBJ2-1	-	-
TGTGCCAGCAGCTTGGCCGCGGGAGGGCTGAGAAATGAGCAGTTCTTC	CASSLAAGGLRNEQFF	TRBV5-4	TRBJ2-1	-	TRBD2
TGTGCCAGCAGTTACTCTAGGCCAGGGTCCAACGTCCTGACTTTC	CASSYSRPGSNVLTF	TRBV6-6	TRBJ2-6	few	-
TGTGCCAGCAGCTTAAGAGCCCGACTAGGGATGGGCTCCTACAATGAGCAGTTCTTC	CASSLRARLGMGSYNEQFF	TRBV7-6	TRBJ2-1	-	-
TGCGCCAGCAGCTTGGGGGACAGGGGATACTCTGGAAACACCATATATTTT	CASSLGDRGYSGNTIYF	TRBV5-1	TRBJ1-3	-	TRBD1
TGCGCCAGCAGCCAAGACCGGGACAGGCACTACGAGCAGTACTTC	CASSQDRDRHYEQYF	TRBV4-1	TRBJ2-7	-	TRBD1
TGCGCCAGCAGCAAAGGGGACAGTCTTAATGAAAAACTGTTTTTT	CASSKGDSLNEKLFF	TRBV5-1	TRBJ1-4	-	TRBD1
TGCGCCAGCAGGTTGGGCACCGGAGGCACTGAAGCTTTCTTT	CASRLGTGGTEAFF	TRBV5-1	TRBJ1-1	-	-
TGTGCCAGCAGCCAAGCCCCAGAGGGAAGCGGGGGCTACGAGCAGTACTTC	CASSQAPEGSGGYEQYF	TRBV4-2	TRBJ2-7	-	TRBD2
TGTGCCATCAGTGAGACGACGGGTGTACGGAACTATGGCTACACCTTC	CAISETTGVRNYGYTF	TRBV10-3	TRBJ1-2	few	-
TGTGCCAGTAGTAAGCCTAGCGGGAGGGGCTCCTACAATGAGCAGTTCTTC	CASSKPSGRGSYNEQFF	TRBV19	TRBJ2-1	once	TRBD2
TGTGCCAGCAGGGATTACAGCGGCAAATCTCAAGGCTACACCTTC	CASRDYSGKSQGYTF	TRBV6-6	TRBJ1-2	once	-
TGTGCCAGCTCACGCTTAGCAGGGGTAGATACGCAGTATTTT	CASSRLAGVDTQYF	TRBV18	TRBJ2-3	-	-
TGTGCCAGTAGTCAGACAGGGTCGGGCCAAGAGACCCAGTACTTC	CASSQTGSGQETQYF	TRBV19	TRBJ2-5	-	TRBD1
TGTGCCAGCAGTGCACGGACGGGGAGGAGTGAAGCTTTCTTT	CASSARTGRSEAFF	TRBV2	TRBJ1-1	few	-
TGTGCCAGCAGCTCCGTTCCCCAGGGGATCGGGGAGCTGTTTTTT	CASSSVPQGIGELFF	TRBV11-2	TRBJ2-2	-	-
TGTGCCAGTAGTATAGACGACAGGGTTCCTCGCGGTGAGCAGTTCTTC	CASSIDDRVPRGEQFF	TRBV19	TRBJ2-1	-	TRBD1
TGTGCCAGCAGTGAGTCAGGGAGGGGTACCAATGAGCAGTTCTTC	CASSESGRGTNEQFF	TRBV2	TRBJ2-1	-	TRBD2
TGTGCCTCCAAGGGGGTCTCGGGGGGTAATTCACCCCTCCACTTT	CASKGVSGGNSPLHF	TRBV30	TRBJ1-6	-	-
TGTGCCAGCAGCTCGCGGACTAGCGGGAGTAATGAGCAGTTCTTC	CASSSRTSGSNEQFF	TRBV7-8	TRBJ2-1	-	TRBD2
TGTGCCCGAGGAAGGGGACTCCGCACAGATACGCAGTATTTT	CARGRGLRTDTQYF	TRBV30	TRBJ2-3	-	-
TGTGCCAGCAGCTTTGTAGGGGTATACGACAATCAGCCCCAGCATTTT	CASSFVGVYDNQPQHF	TRBV12-1	TRBJ1-5	-	-
TGCGCCAGCAGTGAGTCTGTCAGAAAACTGTTTTTT	CASSESVRKLFF	TRBV10-2	TRBJ1-4	-	-
TGCGCCAGCAGCACGGGACTAGCGGATGGGACCAAAAACATTCAGTACTTC	CASSTGLADGTKNIQYF	TRBV5-1	TRBJ2-4	-	TRBD2
TGCGCCAGCAGCGCCACAGGACAGGGTATATACGAGCAGTACTTC	CASSATGQGIYEQYF	TRBV5-1	TRBJ2-7	-	TRBD1
TGTGCCAGTAGTATCCCAACAGGGGGCTTCAGTGAAAAACTGTTTTTT	CASSIPTGGFSEKLFF	TRBV19	TRBJ1-4	-	TRBD1